This TCR beta chain was recorded in a study of blood T cells in healthy people across ages. As to this clonotype: The target antigen is unknown.

There are 17 residues in the CDR3. Trimming cost V 2 bases and J 4 bases; bases outside gene matches: 11. Germline V gene lookup returns CDR1 MGHRA and CDR2 YSYEKL. Whole-study findings and limits: In long-lived donors, naive CD4+ cell counts and diversity exceeded those of aged donors.

A second PCR, run for about 7 to 11 cycles, used a sample-barcoded 5' primer plus a J-beta primer mix. Using its own MiXCR run on the 5' RACE reads, TCRdb lists one record per CDR3 protein. Of 2 million or so distinct CDR3 sequences listed, around 50% are singletons. Material for sequencing was blood. The chain joins TRBV4-1 to TRBJ2-5; 9 nucleotides match TRBD1. This clonotype originated in a woman aged 40 to 50 in good health. The CDR3 nucleotides are TGCGCCAGCAGCCAACAAACCGGGACAGGGTTGTTAGAGACCCAGTACTTC. The encoded protein is CASSQQTGTGLLETQYF.